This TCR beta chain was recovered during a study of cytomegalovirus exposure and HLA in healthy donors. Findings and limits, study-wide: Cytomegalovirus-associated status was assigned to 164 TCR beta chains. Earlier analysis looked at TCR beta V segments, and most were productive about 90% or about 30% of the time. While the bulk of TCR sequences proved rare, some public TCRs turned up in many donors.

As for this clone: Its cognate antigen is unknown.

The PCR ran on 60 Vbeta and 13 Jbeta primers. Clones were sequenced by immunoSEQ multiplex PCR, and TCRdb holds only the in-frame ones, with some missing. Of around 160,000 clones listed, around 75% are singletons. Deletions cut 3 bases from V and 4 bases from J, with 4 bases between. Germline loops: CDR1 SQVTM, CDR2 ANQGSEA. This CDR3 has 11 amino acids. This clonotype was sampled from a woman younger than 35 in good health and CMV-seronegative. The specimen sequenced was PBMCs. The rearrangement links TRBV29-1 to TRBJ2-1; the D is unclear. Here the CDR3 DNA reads TGCAGCGTTGACGTTTACAATGAGCAGTTCTTC. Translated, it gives CSVDVYNEQFF.